Following are 10 T cell receptor beta chains from one sample sequenced in a study of shared clonotypes between healthy human individuals. Assay: immunoSEQ multiplex PCR; the TCRdb copy retains only in-frame clones and omits some. The sample yields hundreds of thousands of clones, around 92% seen once. Terminally differentiated effector memory CD45RA+ cells were left out of the naive CD8 fraction, which was CD45RO-negative and positively selected for CCR7. Material: naive CD8+ T cells sorted from blood. All receptors come from a man aged 25-45 years in good health.

The chain uses TRBV27 and TRBJ2-7; no clear D gene. The germline V and J ends were trimmed by 2 bases and 6 bases, with 8 bases remaining between them. This CDR3 has 12 amino acids. Per the germline V gene, CDR1 is MNHEY and CDR2 is SMNVEV (reference sequence). In DNA form, the CDR3 reads TGTGCCAGCAGTTTAAACGGTGGCGAGCAGTACTTC. This gives the protein CASSLNGGEQYF.

The chain couples TRBV5-1 to TRBJ1-4, with TRBD1 as a possible D gene (5 bases). Germline CDR1 and CDR2: SGHRS and YFSETQ. V lost 0 bases, J lost 7 bases, and 10 bases lay in between. The CDR3 spans 14 residues. CDR3 nucleotide sequence: TGCGCCAGCAGCTTGGTTCAGGGTGGTGAAAAACTGTTTTTT. This gives the protein CASSLVQGGEKLFF.

CDR3 region: CASSVGTSSYNEQFF. The CDR3 DNA is TGTGCCAGCAGTGTCGGGACATCCTCCTACAATGAGCAGTTCTTC. The chain carries TRBV27 and TRBJ2-1; tentative D call: TRBD1 (6 bases). Germline CDR1 reads MNHEY; CDR2 reads SMNVEV (reference sequence). The CDR3 loop spans 15 amino acids. V gave up 5 bases and J gave up 0 bases, with 11 bases separating them.

The V and J genes are TRBV5-1 and TRBJ2-5; weak D call: TRBD2 (6 bases). In germline, CDR1 is SGHRS, CDR2 YFSETQ. The V end lost 4 bases, the J end lost 4 bases, and 17 bases lay between the germline ends. This CDR3 has 15 amino acids. CDR3 DNA: TGCGCCAGCAGCGTGAACCGGGACTTTCTAGAGACCCAGTACTTC. It codes for CASSVNRDFLETQYF.

Concerning this clone: Germline is not matched at one junction end, which may reflect a read error. The rearrangement joins TRBV29-1 to TRBJ2-1; 15 bases match TRBD2. Germline V gene lookup returns CDR1 SQVTM and CDR2 ANQGSEA. The length of the CDR3 is 14 residues. The CDR3 DNA is TGCAGCGCTGAAGGGACTAGCGGGAGGTATGAGCAGTTCTTC. The encoded protein is CSAEGTSGRYEQFF.

V and J are TRBV5-6 and TRBJ2-5, with no clear D. V was trimmed by 0 bases and J by 3 bases, leaving 9 bases between them. Per germline, CDR1 SGHDT and CDR2 YYEEEE. The CDR3 is made up of 14 amino acids. CDR3 coding DNA: TGTGCCAGCAGCTTGGCCTGGACGGAAGAGACCCAGTACTTC. As protein: CASSLAWTEETQYF. The variable domain in full, completed from reference TRBV5-6 and TRBJ2-5, reads DAGVTQSPTHLIKTRGQQVTLRCSPKSGHDTVSWYQQALGQGPQFIFQYYEEEERQRGNFPDRFSGHQFPNYSSELNVNALLLGDSALYLCASSLAWTEETQYFGPGTRLLVL.

This clone came up a few times. This chain uses TRBV10-1 with TRBJ1-2, with 7 bases matching TRBD1. The CDR3 is made up of 14 amino acids. The V gene end was trimmed by 7 bases and the J gene end by 8 bases; junction bases not matched to a gene: 13. Germline V gene sequence: CDR1 WNHNN, CDR2 SYGVQD (reference sequence). CDR3 DNA sequence: TGCGCCAGCACCTTAGACAGGGAAAGAGGGGGCTACACCTTC. Residues: CASTLDRERGGYTF.

This rearrangement joins TRBV4-3 to TRBJ2-7; 8 nucleotides align to TRBD1. The CDR3 is made up of 19 amino acids. V was clipped by 3 bases and J by 0 bases; unmatched bases: 16. CDR1 and CDR2 from the germline V gene are LGHNA and YSLEER. This chain's CDR3 is CASSQLFATGETNSYEQYF. The DNA for the CDR3 is TGCGCCAGCAGCCAGCTTTTTGCGACAGGGGAAACTAACTCCTACGAGCAGTACTTC.

This chain connects TRBV7-9 to TRBJ2-1, with 10 bases lining up with TRBD2. The CDR3 covers 15 residues. Germline V gene lookup returns CDR1 SEHNR and CDR2 FQNEAQ (reference sequence). Trimming cost V 4 bases and J 8 bases; bases outside gene matches: 8. CDR3 sequence: CASSSLAGRLDEQFF. The CDR3 nucleotides are TGTGCCAGCAGCTCACTAGCGGGGAGATTGGATGAGCAGTTCTTC.

This rearrangement joins TRBV6-6 to TRBJ1-1, with D uncertain. CDR3 length equals 15 residues. Germline CDR1 is MNHNY and CDR2 is SVGAGI (reference sequence). The V end lost 2 bases, the J end lost 1 base, and 11 bases lay between the germline ends. The CDR3 sequence: CASSYLASKNTEAFF. The DNA of the CDR3 is TGTGCCAGCAGTTACCTCGCATCAAAGAACACTGAAGCTTTCTTT.